Sequencing of this T cell receptor beta chain was carried out in a study of CD8 T cells in ankylosing spondylitis. Germline values: CDR1 SGHTA, CDR2 FQGNSA. Trimming cost V 1 base and J 4 bases, with 12 bases left between them. The CDR3 is 15 amino acids. Study-wide results and caveats: Disease-linked clones reportedly concentrated significantly in matched ankylosing spondylitis synovial fluid.

This clonotype was counted only a few times. Its matching antigen is unknown. TCRdb used MiXCR to reprocess the 5' RACE reads, holding one entry per CDR3 protein. In the table there are 290,000 or so distinct CDR3 sequences, 20% of which are singletons. The TCR was taken from a female donor with ankylosing spondylitis or in good health (not recorded which). The chain carries TRBV7-2 and TRBJ2-3; D is possibly TRBD1 (6 bases). The material sequenced was blood, either unsorted or a sorted T cell fraction (not recorded which). Written as DNA, the CDR3 is TGTGCCAGCAGCTTAGAGGGGACAACCTCAGATACGCAGTATTTT. As protein: CASSLEGTTSDTQYF.